This TCR beta chain is drawn from a study of OX40 agonist ivuxolimab in advanced cancers. Produced via immunoSEQ multiplex PCR; TCRdb's table is partial and in-frame only. The sample consists of some 100,000 clones, about 85% of them appearing once. The V end lost 6 bases, the J end lost 4 bases, and 13 bases lay between the germline ends. This CDR3 region has 14 residues. The V gene's germline CDR1 is SGHAT and CDR2 FQNNGV. The table lists this clone with a count of one. This specimen consisted of CD4+ or CD8+ T cells sorted from blood, obtained in a trial of the OX40 agonist ivuxolimab. This sequence was found in an adult with an advanced solid tumor such as melanoma, head and neck, liver or kidney cancer. This chain uses TRBV11-2 with TRBJ1-3; D gene uncertain. CDR3 bases: TGTGCCAGCAGTTTGGAGGAGGCGGGAAACACCATATATTTT. Translation gives CASSLEEAGNTIYF.